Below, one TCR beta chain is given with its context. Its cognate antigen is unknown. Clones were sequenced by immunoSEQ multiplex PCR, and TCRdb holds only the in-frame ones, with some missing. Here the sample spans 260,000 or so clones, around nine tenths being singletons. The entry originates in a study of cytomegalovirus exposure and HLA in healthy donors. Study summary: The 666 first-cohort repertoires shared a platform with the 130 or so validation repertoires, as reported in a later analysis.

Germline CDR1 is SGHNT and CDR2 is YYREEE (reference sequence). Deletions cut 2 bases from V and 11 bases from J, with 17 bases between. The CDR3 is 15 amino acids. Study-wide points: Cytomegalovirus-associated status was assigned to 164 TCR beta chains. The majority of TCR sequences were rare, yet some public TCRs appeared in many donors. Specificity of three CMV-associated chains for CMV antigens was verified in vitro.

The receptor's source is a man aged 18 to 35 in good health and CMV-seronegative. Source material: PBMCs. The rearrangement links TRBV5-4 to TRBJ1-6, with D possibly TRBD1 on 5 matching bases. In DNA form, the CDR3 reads TGTGCCAGCAGCTTACCAGACGGGGGGGGTACACCCCTCCACTTT. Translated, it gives CASSLPDGGGTPLHF.